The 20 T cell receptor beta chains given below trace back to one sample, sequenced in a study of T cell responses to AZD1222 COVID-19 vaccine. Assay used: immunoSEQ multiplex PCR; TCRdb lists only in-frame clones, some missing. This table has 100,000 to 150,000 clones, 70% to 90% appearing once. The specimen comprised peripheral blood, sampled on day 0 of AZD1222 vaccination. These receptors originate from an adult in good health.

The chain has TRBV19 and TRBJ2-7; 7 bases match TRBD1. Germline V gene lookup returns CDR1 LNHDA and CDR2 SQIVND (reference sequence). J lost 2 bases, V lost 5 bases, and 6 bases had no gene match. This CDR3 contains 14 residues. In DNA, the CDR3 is TGTGCCAGTAGTTTCCGCGGACAGGCCTACGAGCAGTACTTC. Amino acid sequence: CASSFRGQAYEQYF.

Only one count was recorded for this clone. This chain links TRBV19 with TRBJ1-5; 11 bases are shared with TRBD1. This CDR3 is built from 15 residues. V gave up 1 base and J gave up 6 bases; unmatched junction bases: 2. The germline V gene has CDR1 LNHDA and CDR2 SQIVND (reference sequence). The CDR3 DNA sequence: TGTGCCAGTAGTATAGCCGGGACAGGGGGTCAGCCCCAGCATTTT. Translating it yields CASSIAGTGGQPQHF.

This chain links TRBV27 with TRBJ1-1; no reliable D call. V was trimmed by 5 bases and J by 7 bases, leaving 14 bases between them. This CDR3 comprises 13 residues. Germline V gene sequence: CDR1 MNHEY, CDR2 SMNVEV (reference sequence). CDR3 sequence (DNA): TGTGCCAGCAGTCTCAATGGTCGCCTTGAAGCTTTCTTT. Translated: CASSLNGRLEAFF.

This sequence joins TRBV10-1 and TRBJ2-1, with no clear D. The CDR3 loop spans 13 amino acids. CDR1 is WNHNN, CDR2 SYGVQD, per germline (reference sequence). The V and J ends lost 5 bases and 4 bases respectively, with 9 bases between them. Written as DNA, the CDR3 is TGCGCCAGCAGTCCGGACCAGTACAATGAGCAGTTCTTC. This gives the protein CASSPDQYNEQFF.

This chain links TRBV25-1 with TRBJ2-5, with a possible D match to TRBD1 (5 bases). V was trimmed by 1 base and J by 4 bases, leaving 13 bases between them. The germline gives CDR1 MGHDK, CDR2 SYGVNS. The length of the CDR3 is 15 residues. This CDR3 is CASSEFGRVGETQYF. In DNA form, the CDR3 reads TGTGCCAGCAGTGAATTTGGCAGGGTTGGAGAGACCCAGTACTTC. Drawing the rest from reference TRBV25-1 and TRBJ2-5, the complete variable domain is EADIYQTPRYLVIGTGKKITLECSQTMGHDKMYWYQQDPGMELHLIHYSYGVNSTEKGDLSSESTVSRIRTEHFPLTLESARPSHTSQYLCASSEFGRVGETQYFGPGTRLLVL.

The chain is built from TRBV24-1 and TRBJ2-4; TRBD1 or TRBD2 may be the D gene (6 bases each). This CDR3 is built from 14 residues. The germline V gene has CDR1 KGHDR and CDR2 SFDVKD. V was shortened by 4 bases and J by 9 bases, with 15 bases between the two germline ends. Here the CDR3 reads CATSEQGGYRIQYF. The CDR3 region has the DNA TGTGCCACCAGTGAACAGGGAGGATATCGCATTCAGTACTTC.

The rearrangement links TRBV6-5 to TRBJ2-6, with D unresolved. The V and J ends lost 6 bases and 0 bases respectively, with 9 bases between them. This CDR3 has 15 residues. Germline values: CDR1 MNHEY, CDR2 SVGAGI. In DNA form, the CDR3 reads TGTGCCAGCAGCTTACACAGCTCTGGGGCCAACGTCCTGACTTTC. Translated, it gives CASSLHSSGANVLTF.

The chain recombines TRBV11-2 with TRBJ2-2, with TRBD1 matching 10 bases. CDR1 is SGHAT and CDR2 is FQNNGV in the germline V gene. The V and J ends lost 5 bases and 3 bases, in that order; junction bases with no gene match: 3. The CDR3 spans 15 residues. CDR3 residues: CASSDRGRDTGELFF. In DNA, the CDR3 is TGTGCCAGCAGCGACAGGGGGCGAGACACCGGGGAGCTGTTTTTT.

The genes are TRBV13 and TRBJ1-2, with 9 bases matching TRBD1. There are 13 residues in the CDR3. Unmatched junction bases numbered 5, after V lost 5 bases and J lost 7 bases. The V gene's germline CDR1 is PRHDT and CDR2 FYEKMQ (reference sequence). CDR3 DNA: TGTGCCAGCAGCCCACAGGGACAGGGTGGCTACACCTTC. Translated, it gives CASSPQGQGGYTF.

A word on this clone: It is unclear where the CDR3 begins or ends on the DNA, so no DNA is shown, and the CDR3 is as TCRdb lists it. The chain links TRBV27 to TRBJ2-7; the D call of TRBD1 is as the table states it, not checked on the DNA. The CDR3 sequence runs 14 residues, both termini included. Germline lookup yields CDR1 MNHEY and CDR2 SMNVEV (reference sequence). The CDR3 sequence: CASSLSGVTYEQYF.

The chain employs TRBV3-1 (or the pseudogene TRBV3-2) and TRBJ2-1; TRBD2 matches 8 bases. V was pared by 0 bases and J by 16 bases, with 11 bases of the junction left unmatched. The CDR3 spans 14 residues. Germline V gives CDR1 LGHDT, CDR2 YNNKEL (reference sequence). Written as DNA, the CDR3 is TGTGCCAGCAGCCAAGATATTAGCGGGGCCGAGGGCTTCTTC. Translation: CASSQDISGAEGFF.

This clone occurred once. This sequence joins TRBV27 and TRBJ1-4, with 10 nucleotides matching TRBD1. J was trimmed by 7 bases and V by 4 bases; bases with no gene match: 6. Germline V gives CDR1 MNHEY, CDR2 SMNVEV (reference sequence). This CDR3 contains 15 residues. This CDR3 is CASSSTGTGAEKLFF. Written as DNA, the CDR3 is TGTGCCAGCAGTTCCACCGGGACAGGGGCTGAAAAACTGTTTTTT.

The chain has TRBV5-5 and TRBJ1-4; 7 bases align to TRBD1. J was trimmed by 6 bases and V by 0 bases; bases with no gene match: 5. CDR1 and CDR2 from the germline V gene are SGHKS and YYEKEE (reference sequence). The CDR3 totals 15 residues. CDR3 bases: TGTGCCAGCAGCTTGGCCGAGGGGGCAGATGAAAAACTGTTTTTT. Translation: CASSLAEGADEKLFF.

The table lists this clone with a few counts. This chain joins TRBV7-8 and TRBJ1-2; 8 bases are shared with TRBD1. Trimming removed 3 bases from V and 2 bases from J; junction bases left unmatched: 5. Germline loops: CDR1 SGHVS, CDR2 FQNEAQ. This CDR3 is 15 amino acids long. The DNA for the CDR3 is TGTGCCAGCAGCTTTTATTACAGGGGGAACTATGGCTACACCTTC. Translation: CASSFYYRGNYGYTF.

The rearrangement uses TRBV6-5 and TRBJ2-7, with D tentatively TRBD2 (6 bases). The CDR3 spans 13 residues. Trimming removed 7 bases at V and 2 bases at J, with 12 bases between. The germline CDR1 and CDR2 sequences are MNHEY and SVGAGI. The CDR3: CASKVAVTYEQYF. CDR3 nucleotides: TGTGCCAGCAAGGTAGCGGTTACCTACGAGCAGTACTTC.

The chain's CDR3 is CASSFVAVTYEQYF. CDR3 coding DNA: TGTGCCAGCAGTTTCGTCGCGGTAACCTACGAGCAGTACTTC. This chain uses TRBV28 with TRBJ2-7; D is undetermined. From germline, CDR1 is MDHEN and CDR2 SYDVKM. Trimming removed 3 bases at V and 2 bases at J, with 11 bases between. This CDR3 contains 14 residues.

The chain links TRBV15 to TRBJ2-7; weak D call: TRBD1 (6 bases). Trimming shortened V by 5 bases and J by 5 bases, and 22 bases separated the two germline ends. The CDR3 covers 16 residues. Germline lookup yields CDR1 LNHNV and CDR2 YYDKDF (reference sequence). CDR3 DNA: TGTGCCACCAGCCTCACAGGGTCCCCACCATCAGACGAGCAGTACTTC. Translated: CATSLTGSPPSDEQYF.

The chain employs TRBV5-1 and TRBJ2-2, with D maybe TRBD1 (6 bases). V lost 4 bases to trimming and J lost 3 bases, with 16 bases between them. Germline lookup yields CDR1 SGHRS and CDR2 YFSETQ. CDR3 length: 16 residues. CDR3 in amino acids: CASSPRLTGHTGELFF. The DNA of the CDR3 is TGCGCCAGCAGCCCCAGACTTACAGGGCACACCGGGGAGCTGTTTTTT.

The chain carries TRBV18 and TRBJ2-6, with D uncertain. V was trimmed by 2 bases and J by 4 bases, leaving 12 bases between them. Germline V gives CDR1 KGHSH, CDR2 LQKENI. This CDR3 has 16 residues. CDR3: CASSPRSSNGANVLTF. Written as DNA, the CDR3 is TGTGCCAGCTCACCAAGGAGCTCCAACGGGGCCAACGTCCTGACTTTC.

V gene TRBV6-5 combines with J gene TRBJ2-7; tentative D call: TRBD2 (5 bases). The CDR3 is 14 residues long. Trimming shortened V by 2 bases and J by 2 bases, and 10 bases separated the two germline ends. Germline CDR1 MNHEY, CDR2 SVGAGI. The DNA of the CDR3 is TGTGCCAGCAGTTACCGCGGAGGAGCCTACGAGCAGTACTTC. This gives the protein CASSYRGGAYEQYF.